One and the same sample provided the 28 T cell receptor beta chains below, sequenced in a study of identical twins. TCRdb redid the calling of the 5' RACE reads with MiXCR, one entry per CDR3 protein. Among hundreds of thousands of distinct CDR3 sequences listed, less than 7% were seen once. Specimen: naive T cells sorted from blood. These receptors were taken from a man younger than 35 in good health.

The gene calls are TRBV6-2 or TRBV6-3 and TRBJ1-5; tentative D call: TRBD1 (6 bases). The V gene lost 10 bases and the J gene lost 4 bases, with 14 bases spanning the gap. The CDR3 contains 13 residues. Germline V lookup: CDR1 MNHEY, CDR2 SVGEGT. The CDR3 nucleotides are TGTGCCACCCTCGGGGGCGCTAATCAGCCCCAGCATTTT. Residues: CATLGGANQPQHF.

This clonotype was detected many times. This chain uses TRBV6-8 with TRBJ2-7; weak D call: TRBD2 (5 bases). CDR3 size: 16 residues. The germline gives CDR1 MNHGY, CDR2 SAAAGT. V was cut by 0 bases and J by 2 bases, with 14 bases left in between. The CDR3 region has the DNA TGTGCCAGCAGTTACTCGAATAGCGAACTCGCCTACGAGCAGTACGTC. Amino acids: CASSYSNSELAYEQYV.

This clonotype was detected many times. The CDR3 sequence: CASSLVSLTDTQYF. The CDR3, as DNA: TGTGCCAGCAGCTTAGTTTCCCTCACAGATACGCAGTATTTT. The chain carries TRBV5-4 and TRBJ2-3; D is unclear. The germline V and J ends were trimmed by 2 bases and 2 bases, with 9 bases remaining between them. This CDR3 has 14 amino acids. The germline V gene encodes CDR1 SGHNT and CDR2 YYREEE (reference sequence).

This chain links TRBV20-1 with TRBJ2-1; the D is unclear. Germline lookup yields CDR1 DFQATT and CDR2 SNEGSKA (reference sequence). Trimming cost V 6 bases and J 5 bases, with 8 bases left between them. This CDR3 comprises 11 residues. CDR3 protein: CSAMQHNEQFF. Written as DNA, the CDR3 is TGCAGTGCCATGCAGCACAATGAGCAGTTCTTC.

This clonotype was seen ten or more times. The chain joins TRBV20-1 to TRBJ2-7; D uncertain. Trimming removed 0 bases from V and 5 bases from J, with 8 bases in between. The CDR3 is 12 residues long. Germline V gene lookup returns CDR1 DFQATT and CDR2 SNEGSKA (reference sequence). CDR3 region: CSARDSQNEQYV. Written as DNA, the CDR3 is TGCAGTGCTAGAGATTCACAGAACGAGCAGTACGTC.

Ten or more counts support this clonotype. The V and J genes are TRBV11-2 and TRBJ2-3; no clear D. The germline V gene encodes CDR1 SGHAT and CDR2 FQNNGV. This CDR3 spans 14 amino acids. V was pared by 8 bases and J by 2 bases, with 14 bases between. CDR3 region: CASELSSFTDTQYF. CDR3 bases: TGTGCCAGCGAACTTTCAAGTTTCACAGATACGCAGTATTTT. The variable domain in full, completed from reference TRBV11-2 and TRBJ2-3, reads EAGVAQSPRYKIIEKRQSVAFWCNPISGHATLYWYQQILGQGPKLLIQFQNNGVVDDSQLPKDRFSAERLKGVDSTLKIQPAKLEDSAVYLCASELSSFTDTQYFGPGTRLTVL.

This clonotype was seen at least ten times. The CDR3, as DNA: TGTGCCAGCAGTTACAGGACAGTGAGCTCCTACGAGCAGTACGTC. This translates into CASSYRTVSSYEQYV. The chain links TRBV6-5 to TRBJ2-7, with D perhaps matching TRBD1 (6 bases). Germline lookup yields CDR1 MNHEY and CDR2 SVGAGI. This CDR3 has 15 residues. Trimming left V 2 bases short and J 0 bases short, with 11 bases between.

The chain links TRBV20-1 to TRBJ2-3; 8 bases are a match to TRBD1. Germline trimming cut 6 bases from V and 6 bases from J; bases unmatched to any gene: 8. CDR1 is DFQATT, CDR2 SNEGSKA, per germline (reference sequence). This CDR3 has 13 amino acids. The CDR3 reads CSAVRQGADTQYF. The CDR3 nucleotides read TGCAGTGCGGTACGGCAGGGGGCTGATACGCAGTATTTT.

This clonotype has ten or more counts. No DNA is shown, since the ends of the CDR3 on it are uncertain; the CDR3 is the one TCRdb lists. V usage is TRBV28 and J usage is TRBJ2-5; the DNA was not used to check the table's D call, TRBD1. CDR1 MDHEN and CDR2 SYDVKM come from the germline V gene. The CDR3 length is 14 residues, termini included. The CDR3: CASRAVGSGAHEYF.

The DNA of the CDR3 is TGTGCCACCAGTGACCTAAAGGGAGGGCTAGCGGGATCCTACAATGAGCAGTTCTTC. Translated, it gives CATSDLKGGLAGSYNEQFF. The V and J genes are TRBV24-1 and TRBJ2-1; TRBD2 matches at 9 bases. CDR3 length: 19 residues. Germline CDR1 and CDR2: KGHDR and SFDVKD. With 4 bases clipped from V and 1 base from J, the junction kept 13 bases outside the gene matches.

This clonotype was observed at least ten times. This chain links TRBV21-1 with TRBJ2-3; TRBD2, the table's D call, was not compared with the DNA. TRBV21-1 is a pseudogene. CDR3 length: 14 amino acids. CDR3 nucleotide sequence: TGTGCCAGCACCCGACAGTCCCGCACAGATACGCAGTATTTT. Its protein is CASTRQSRTDTQYF.

The gene calls are TRBV6-1 and TRBJ2-7; D gene uncertain. CDR1 and CDR2 from the germline V gene are MNHNS and SASEGT. Between the trimmed V and J ends, which lost 5 bases and 5 bases, there was a span of 22 bases. The length of the CDR3 is 16 residues. The CDR3, as DNA: TGTGCCAGCAGTCAACCGTTGATTGATGGGTTGAACGAGCAGTACTTC. Protein product: CASSQPLIDGLNEQYF.

This clonotype was picked up a small number of times. The rearrangement uses TRBV6-5 and TRBJ1-2; the D is unclear. This CDR3 has 13 residues. In germline, CDR1 is MNHEY, CDR2 SVGAGI. Trimming took 2 bases from V and 2 from J, leaving 6 bases between them. The CDR3 DNA follows: TGTGCCAGCAGTTACGACGGGAACTATGGCTACACCTTC. Its translation is CASSYDGNYGYTF.

This clonotype was detected many times. V is TRBV21-1 and J is TRBJ2-7; the D call of TRBD1 is as the table states it, not checked on the DNA. TRBV21-1 is recorded as a pseudogene. CDR3 size: 15 residues. The CDR3 here is CASSKASPELYEQYV. DNA of the CDR3: TGTGCCAGCAGCAAAGCCTCCCCCGAACTTTACGAGCAGTACGTC.

V is TRBV6-2 or TRBV6-3 and J is TRBJ2-5; 10 nucleotides match TRBD2. From germline, CDR1 is MNHEY and CDR2 SVGEGT. The ends lost 7 bases at V and 7 bases at J; junction bases unmatched: 6. CDR3 length equals 13 residues. Written as DNA, the CDR3 is TGTGCCAGCATGCCTAGCGGGAGTCGGACCCAGTACTTC. Translated, it gives CASMPSGSRTQYF.

This clonotype was seen at least ten times. This chain connects TRBV5-1 to TRBJ1-1; tentative D call: TRBD1 (6 bases). The germline V and J ends were trimmed by 4 bases and 1 base, with 8 bases remaining between them. This CDR3 contains 13 residues. Looked up from germline, CDR1 is SGHRS and CDR2 is YFSETQ. CDR3 coding DNA: TGCGCCAGCAGCGAACAGGGGAACACTGAAGCTTTCTTT. Residues: CASSEQGNTEAFF.

At least ten counts were recorded for this clonotype. The chain uses TRBV5-5 and TRBJ1-5; D might be TRBD1 (6 bases). CDR3 length equals 15 residues. Germline values: CDR1 SGHKS, CDR2 YYEKEE (reference sequence). Trimming stripped 4 bases from V and 7 bases from J, with 18 bases between. The CDR3 sequence: CASSPTGTGWQPQHF. The CDR3 DNA sequence: TGTGCCAGCAGCCCCACGGGTACAGGGTGGCAGCCCCAGCATTTT.

In DNA, the CDR3 is TGTGCCAGCAGTTCCGGGCCCTTCTACGAGCAGTACTTC. This encodes CASSSGPFYEQYF. This chain joins TRBV12-3 or TRBV12-4 and TRBJ2-7; D is undetermined. Trimming removed 4 bases at V and 3 bases at J, with 10 bases between. There are 13 residues in the CDR3.

V and J are TRBV3-1 and TRBJ2-7; D uncertain. This CDR3 contains 13 residues. Germline CDR1 reads LGHDT; CDR2 reads YNNKEL (reference sequence). Trimming cost V 4 bases and J 4 bases, with 11 bases left between them. The CDR3 sequence is CASSPSDGYEQYF. The DNA for the CDR3 is TGTGCCAGCAGCCCGTCGGACGGATACGAGCAGTACTTC.

This chain uses TRBV6-1 with TRBJ2-5; D is possibly TRBD2 (6 bases). The CDR3 is 14 residues long. Per the germline V gene, CDR1 is MNHNS and CDR2 is SASEGT. The V end was cut by 7 bases, the J end by 5 bases, with 17 bases between. The CDR3 loop reads CASTKRSGRETQYF. The CDR3 nucleotides read TGTGCCAGCACCAAACGGTCGGGGAGGGAGACCCAGTACTTC.

Many counts were recorded for this clonotype. The chain carries TRBV5-1 and TRBJ2-1, with 7 bases that match TRBD2. J gave up 5 bases and V 6 bases, and 11 bases lay outside the gene matches. Looked up from germline, CDR1 is SGHRS and CDR2 is YFSETQ. CDR3 size: 15 residues. CDR3 protein: CASKVAAGPDNEQFF. The DNA of the CDR3 is TGCGCCAGCAAGGTTGCAGCGGGACCAGACAATGAGCAGTTCTTC.

This clonotype came up many times. The chain joins TRBV6-1 to TRBJ2-7; no clear D gene. The CDR3 consists of 11 residues. The V gene lost 8 bases and the J gene lost 3 bases, with 8 bases spanning the gap. In germline, CDR1 is MNHNS, CDR2 SASEGT. The CDR3 reads CASQTHYEQYV. In nucleotides, the CDR3 is TGTGCCAGCCAAACCCACTACGAGCAGTACGTC.

V and J are TRBV6-2 or TRBV6-3 and TRBJ2-7, with 7 bases fitting TRBD1. Germline V gives CDR1 MNHEY, CDR2 SVGEGT. The CDR3 extends over 14 amino acids. V shed 6 bases, J shed 3 bases, and the junction held 8 bases outside the gene matches. In nucleotides, the CDR3 is TGTGCCAGCAGAACGCGACAGGGTCTCTACGAGCAGTACTTC. Its protein product is CASRTRQGLYEQYF.

The chain couples TRBV12-3 or TRBV12-4 to TRBJ2-7; the D gene is possibly TRBD2 (5 bases). V was shortened by 1 base and J by 6 bases, with 10 bases between the two germline ends. The CDR3 runs to 13 residues. The CDR3 coding sequence is TGTGCCAGCAGTTTAGGCGGGTCACGCGAGCAGTACTTC. Translating gives CASSLGGSREQYF.

This clonotype was detected ten times or more. The chain is built from TRBV5-1 and TRBJ1-2; 7 bases line up with TRBD1. The V segment lost 4 bases and the J segment 5 bases; nucleotides outside the gene matches: 5. The CDR3 runs 13 residues. CDR1 is SGHRS and CDR2 is YFSETQ in the germline V gene. The CDR3 region is CASSARQGYGYTF. The CDR3 region has the DNA TGCGCCAGCAGCGCCCGACAGGGATATGGCTACACCTTC.

This clonotype was seen ten or more times. This sequence joins TRBV20-1 and TRBJ2-7, with a tentative D call TRBD1 (5 bases). This CDR3 contains 11 residues. V lost 2 bases and J 5 bases, leaving 7 bases between the germline ends. Germline CDR1 and CDR2: DFQATT and SNEGSKA (reference sequence). CDR3 sequence: CSARQGDEQYV. In DNA, the CDR3 is TGCAGTGCTAGACAAGGGGACGAGCAGTACGTC.

This clonotype was observed a handful of times. V gene TRBV15 combines with J gene TRBJ2-6, with a possible D match to TRBD2 (5 bases). Germline lookup yields CDR1 LNHNV and CDR2 YYDKDF (reference sequence). The CDR3 is 17 residues long. V was clipped by 2 bases and J by 0 bases, with 11 bases between them. The CDR3 reads CATSRPAADSGANVLTF. CDR3 coding DNA: TGTGCCACCAGCAGACCCGCAGCGGACTCTGGGGCCAACGTCCTGACTTTC.

This clonotype was seen ten or more times. The J gene is TRBJ1-4, the V gene TRBV6-5; D not resolved. V shed 2 bases and J shed 8 bases, with 18 bases lying between them. The germline V gene encodes CDR1 MNHEY and CDR2 SVGAGI. The CDR3 covers 16 residues. The chain's CDR3 is CASSYRMSSGEEKLFF. In DNA form, the CDR3 reads TGTGCCAGCAGTTACCGGATGAGCAGTGGTGAAGAAAAACTGTTTTTT.